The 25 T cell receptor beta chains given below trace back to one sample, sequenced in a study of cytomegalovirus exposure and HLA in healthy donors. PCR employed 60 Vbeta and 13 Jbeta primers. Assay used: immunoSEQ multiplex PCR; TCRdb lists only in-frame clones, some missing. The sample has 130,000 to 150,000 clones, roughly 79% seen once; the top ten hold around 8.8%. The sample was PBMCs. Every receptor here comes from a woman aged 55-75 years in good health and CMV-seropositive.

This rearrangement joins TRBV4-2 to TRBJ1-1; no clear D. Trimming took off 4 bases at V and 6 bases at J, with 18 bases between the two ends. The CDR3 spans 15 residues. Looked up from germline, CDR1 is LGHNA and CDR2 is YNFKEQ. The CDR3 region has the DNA TGTGCCAGCAGCCCATCCGCAGGAAGGGAGCCTGAAGCTTTCTTT. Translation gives CASSPSAGREPEAFF.

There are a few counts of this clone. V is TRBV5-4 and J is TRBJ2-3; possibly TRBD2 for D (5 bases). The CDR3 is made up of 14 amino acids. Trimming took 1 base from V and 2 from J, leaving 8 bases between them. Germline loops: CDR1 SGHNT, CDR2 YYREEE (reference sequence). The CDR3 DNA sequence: TGTGCCAGCAGCTTGTCGGAGGACACAGATACGCAGTATTTT. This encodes CASSLSEDTDTQYF.

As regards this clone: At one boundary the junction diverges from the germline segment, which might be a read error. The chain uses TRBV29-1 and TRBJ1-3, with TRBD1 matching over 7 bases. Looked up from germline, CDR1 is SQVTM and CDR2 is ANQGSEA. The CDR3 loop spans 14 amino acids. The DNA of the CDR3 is TGCAGCTTTGAAGGGGGCGCGACGGGAAACACCATATATTTT. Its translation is CSFEGGATGNTIYF.

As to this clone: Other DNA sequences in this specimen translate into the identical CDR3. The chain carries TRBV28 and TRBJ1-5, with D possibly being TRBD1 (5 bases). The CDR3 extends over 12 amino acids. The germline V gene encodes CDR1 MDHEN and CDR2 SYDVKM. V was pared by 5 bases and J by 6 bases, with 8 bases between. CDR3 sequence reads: CASSRGSQPQHF. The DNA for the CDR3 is TGTGCCAGCAGTCGGGGGAGTCAGCCCCAGCATTTT.

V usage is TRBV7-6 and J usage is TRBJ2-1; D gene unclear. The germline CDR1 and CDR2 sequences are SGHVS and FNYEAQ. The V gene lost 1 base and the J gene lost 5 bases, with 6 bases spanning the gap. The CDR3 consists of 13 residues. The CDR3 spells CASSLGLHNEQFF. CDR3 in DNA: TGTGCCAGCAGCTTAGGTCTTCACAATGAGCAGTTCTTC.

For the CDR3, the DNA is TGCAGGGGCCCGGGAGACACTGAAGCTTTCTTT. This translates into CRGPGDTEAFF. The chain employs TRBV20-1 and TRBJ1-1, with unresolved D. The germline V gene encodes CDR1 DFQATT and CDR2 SNEGSKA (reference sequence). The CDR3 has 11 amino acids.

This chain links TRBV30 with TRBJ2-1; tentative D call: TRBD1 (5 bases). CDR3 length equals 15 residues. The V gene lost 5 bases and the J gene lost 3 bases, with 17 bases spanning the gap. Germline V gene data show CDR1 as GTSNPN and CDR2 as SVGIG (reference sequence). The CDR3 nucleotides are TGTGCCTGGTCAGGGATAGGGGTTGACTACAATGAGCAGTTCTTC. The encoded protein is CAWSGIGVDYNEQFF.

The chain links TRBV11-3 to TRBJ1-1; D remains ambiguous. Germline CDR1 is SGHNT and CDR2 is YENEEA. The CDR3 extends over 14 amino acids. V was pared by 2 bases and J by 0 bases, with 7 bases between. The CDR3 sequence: CASSLSRMNTEAFF. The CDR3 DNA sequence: TGTGCCAGCAGCTTAAGCCGAATGAACACTGAAGCTTTCTTT.

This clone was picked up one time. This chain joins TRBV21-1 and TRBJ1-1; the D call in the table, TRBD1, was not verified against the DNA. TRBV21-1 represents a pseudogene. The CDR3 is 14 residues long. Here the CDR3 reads CASSKSPTGPEAFF. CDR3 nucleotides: TGTGCCAGCAGCAAATCCCCTACAGGGCCTGAAGCTTTCTTT.

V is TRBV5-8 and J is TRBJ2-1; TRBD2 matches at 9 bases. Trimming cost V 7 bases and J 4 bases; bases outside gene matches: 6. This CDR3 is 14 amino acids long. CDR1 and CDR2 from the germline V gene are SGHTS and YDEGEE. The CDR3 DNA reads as TGTGCCAGCCGCGGACTAGCGAATTACAATGAGCAGTTCTTC. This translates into CASRGLANYNEQFF. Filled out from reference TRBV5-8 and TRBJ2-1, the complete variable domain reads EAGVTQSPTHLIKTRGQQATLRCSPISGHTSVYWYQQALGLGLQFLLWYDEGEERNRGNFPPRFSGRQFPNYSSELNVNALELEDSALYLCASRGLANYNEQFFGPGTRLTVL.

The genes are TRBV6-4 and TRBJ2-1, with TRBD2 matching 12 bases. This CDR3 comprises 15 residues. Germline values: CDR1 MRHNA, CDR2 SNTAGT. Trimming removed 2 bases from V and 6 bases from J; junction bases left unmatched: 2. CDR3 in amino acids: CASSDGTSGPNEQFF. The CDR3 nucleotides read TGTGCCAGCAGTGACGGGACTAGCGGGCCCAATGAGCAGTTCTTC.

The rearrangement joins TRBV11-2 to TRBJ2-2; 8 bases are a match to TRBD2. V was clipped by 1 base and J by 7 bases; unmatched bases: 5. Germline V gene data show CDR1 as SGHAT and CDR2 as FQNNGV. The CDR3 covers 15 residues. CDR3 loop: CASSLAAGAVGELFF. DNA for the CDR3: TGTGCCAGCAGCTTAGCAGCGGGAGCGGTCGGGGAGCTGTTTTTT. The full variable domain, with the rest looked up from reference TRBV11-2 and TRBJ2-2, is EAGVAQSPRYKIIEKRQSVAFWCNPISGHATLYWYQQILGQGPKLLIQFQNNGVVDDSQLPKDRFSAERLKGVDSTLKIQPAKLEDSAVYLCASSLAAGAVGELFFGEGSRLTVL.

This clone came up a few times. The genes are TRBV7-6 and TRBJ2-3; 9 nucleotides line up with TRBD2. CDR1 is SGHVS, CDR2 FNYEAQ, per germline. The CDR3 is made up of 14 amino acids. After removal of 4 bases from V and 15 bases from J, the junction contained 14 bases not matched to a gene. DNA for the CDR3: TGTGCCAGCAGCTCGGACCTCGGTAGCGGGAGTATTTATTTT. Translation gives CASSSDLGSGSIYF.

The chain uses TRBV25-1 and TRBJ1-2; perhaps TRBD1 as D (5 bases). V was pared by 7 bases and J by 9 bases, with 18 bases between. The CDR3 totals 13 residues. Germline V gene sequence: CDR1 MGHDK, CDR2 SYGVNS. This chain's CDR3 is CASTSFGGASYTF. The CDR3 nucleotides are TGTGCCAGCACCTCTTTCGGTGGGGCGAGCTACACCTTC.

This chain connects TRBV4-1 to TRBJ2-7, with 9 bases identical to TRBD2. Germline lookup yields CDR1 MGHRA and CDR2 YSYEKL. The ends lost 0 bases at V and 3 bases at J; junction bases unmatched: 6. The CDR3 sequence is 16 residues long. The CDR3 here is CASSQEPSGNGYEQYF. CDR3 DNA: TGCGCCAGCAGCCAAGAGCCTAGCGGGAACGGCTACGAGCAGTACTTC.

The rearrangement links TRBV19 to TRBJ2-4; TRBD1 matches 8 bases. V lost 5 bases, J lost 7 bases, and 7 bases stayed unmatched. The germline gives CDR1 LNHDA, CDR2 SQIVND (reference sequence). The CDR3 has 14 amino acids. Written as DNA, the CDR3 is TGTGCCAGTAGTCGAGACAGGGGTGGGAACATTCAGTACTTC. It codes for CASSRDRGGNIQYF.

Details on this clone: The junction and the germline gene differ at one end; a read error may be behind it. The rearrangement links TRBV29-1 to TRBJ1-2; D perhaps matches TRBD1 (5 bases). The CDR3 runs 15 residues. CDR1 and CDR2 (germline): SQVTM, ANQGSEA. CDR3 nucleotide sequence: TGCAGCGCTGAAGGTCGGGGGAATGCTAACTATGGCTACACCTTC. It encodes CSAEGRGNANYGYTF.

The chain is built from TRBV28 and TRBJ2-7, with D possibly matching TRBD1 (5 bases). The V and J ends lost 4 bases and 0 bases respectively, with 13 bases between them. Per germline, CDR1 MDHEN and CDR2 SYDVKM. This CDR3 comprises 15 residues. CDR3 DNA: TGTGCCAGCAGTTCCGCACAGGATTTCTCCTACGAGCAGTACTTC. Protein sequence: CASSSAQDFSYEQYF.

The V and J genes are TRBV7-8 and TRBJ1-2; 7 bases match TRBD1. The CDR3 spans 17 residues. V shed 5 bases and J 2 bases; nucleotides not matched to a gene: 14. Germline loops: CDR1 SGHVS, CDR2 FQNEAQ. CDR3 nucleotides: TGTGCCAGCAGCACCCTTGAACCTGGGACAGCCAACTATGGCTACACCTTC. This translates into CASSTLEPGTANYGYTF.

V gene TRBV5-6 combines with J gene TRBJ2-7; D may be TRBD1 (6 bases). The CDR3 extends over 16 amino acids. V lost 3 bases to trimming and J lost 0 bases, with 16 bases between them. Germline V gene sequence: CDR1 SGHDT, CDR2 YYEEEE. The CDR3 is CASSYGQWVSSYEQYF. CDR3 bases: TGTGCCAGCAGCTACGGACAGTGGGTCAGCTCCTACGAGCAGTACTTC.

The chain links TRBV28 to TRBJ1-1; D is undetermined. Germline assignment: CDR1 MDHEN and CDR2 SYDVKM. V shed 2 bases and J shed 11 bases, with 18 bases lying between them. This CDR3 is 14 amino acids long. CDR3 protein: CASSLGRRIGGAFF. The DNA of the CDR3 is TGTGCCAGCAGTTTAGGCCGACGGATCGGAGGGGCTTTCTTT.

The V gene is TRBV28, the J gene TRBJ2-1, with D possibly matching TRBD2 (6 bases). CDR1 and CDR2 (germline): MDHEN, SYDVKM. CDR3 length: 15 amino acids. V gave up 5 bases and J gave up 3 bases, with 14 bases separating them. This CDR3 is CASSEPRDGYNEQFF. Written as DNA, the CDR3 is TGTGCCAGCAGTGAACCGCGGGACGGCTACAATGAGCAGTTCTTC. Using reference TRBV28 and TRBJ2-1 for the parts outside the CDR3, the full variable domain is DVKVTQSSRYLVKRTGEKVFLECVQDMDHENMFWYRQDPGLGLRLIYFSYDVKMKEKGDIPEGYSVSREKKERFSLILESASTNQTSMYLCASSEPRDGYNEQFFGPGTRLTVL.

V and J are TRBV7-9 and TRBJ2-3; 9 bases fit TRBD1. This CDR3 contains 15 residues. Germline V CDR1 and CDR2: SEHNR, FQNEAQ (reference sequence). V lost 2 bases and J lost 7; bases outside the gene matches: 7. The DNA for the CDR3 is TGTGCCAGCAGCTTATCTACAGGGGGCTGGTATACGCAGTATTTT. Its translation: CASSLSTGGWYTQYF.

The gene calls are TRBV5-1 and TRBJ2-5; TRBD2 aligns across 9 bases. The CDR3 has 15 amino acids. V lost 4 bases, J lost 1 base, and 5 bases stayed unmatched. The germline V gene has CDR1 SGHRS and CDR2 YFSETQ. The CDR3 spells CASSLLAGLQETQYF. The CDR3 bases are TGCGCCAGCAGCCTACTAGCGGGTCTCCAAGAGACCCAGTACTTC.

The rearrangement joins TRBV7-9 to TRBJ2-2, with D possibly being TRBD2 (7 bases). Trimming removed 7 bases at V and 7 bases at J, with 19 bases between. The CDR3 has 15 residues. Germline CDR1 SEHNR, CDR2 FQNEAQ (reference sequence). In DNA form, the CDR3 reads TGTGCCAGCACCTACGGGCGGGGGCTGGACGGGGAGCTGTTTTTT. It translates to CASTYGRGLDGELFF.